This entry describes one TCR beta chain. What it recognizes is unknown. This record comes from a study of cytomegalovirus exposure and HLA in healthy donors. Study information: In a later analysis, the roughly 130 validation repertoires were reported to have used the same platform as the roughly 670 first-cohort repertoires. Study-wide findings and caveats: In vitro testing confirmed a few CMV-associated chains as specific for CMV antigens.

Assay: immunoSEQ multiplex PCR; the TCRdb copy retains only in-frame clones and omits some. In the table there are 250,000 to 400,000 clones, roughly 87% of which are singletons. This TCR was recovered from a woman in her twenties or thirties in good health and CMV-seropositive. Sequenced sample: PBMCs.

CDR3 in amino acids: CASSVTGTAEAFF. The DNA for the CDR3 is TGTGCCAGCAGCGTGACAGGGACTGCTGAAGCTTTCTTT. This chain links TRBV9 with TRBJ1-1, with 7 bases that match TRBD1. CDR1 is SGDLS and CDR2 is YYNGEE in the germline V gene. The CDR3 has 13 amino acids. J was trimmed by 6 bases and V by 2 bases; bases with no gene match: 4.